The 21 T cell receptor beta chains below were found in one sample sequenced in a study of cytomegalovirus exposure and HLA in healthy donors. 13 Jbeta primers and 60 Vbeta primers were used for the PCR. Repertoires were generated with immunoSEQ multiplex PCR, while TCRdb's copy carries only in-frame clones and drops some. The repertoire consists of 100,000 to 120,000 clones, with around 77% occurring once and the leading ten covering 5.4%. Sequences were obtained from PBMCs. The source is a woman in her 30s in good health and CMV-seropositive.

The rearrangement links TRBV29-1 to TRBJ2-2; D is uncertain. The CDR3 consists of 12 residues. The germline V gene has CDR1 SQVTM and CDR2 ANQGSEA. Between the trimmed V and J ends, which lost 5 bases and 6 bases, there was a span of 10 bases. This CDR3 reads CSVKGLSGELFF. The CDR3 DNA reads TGCAGCGTTAAAGGTTTATCCGGGGAGCTGTTTTTT.

The sample holds a few counts of this clone. The V call is TRBV7-8, the J call TRBJ2-2, with TRBD1 as a possible D gene (6 bases). Trimming removed 5 bases from V and 3 bases from J, with 22 bases in between. CDR1 and CDR2 from the germline V gene are SGHVS and FQNEAQ. The CDR3 totals 18 residues. The CDR3 region is CASSISAYRDRHTGELFF. The CDR3, as DNA: TGTGCCAGCAGCATATCAGCCTACAGGGATAGGCACACCGGGGAGCTGTTTTTT.

The chain joins TRBV11-2 to TRBJ1-1; D uncertain. Germline V gene sequence: CDR1 SGHAT, CDR2 FQNNGV. V was shortened by 5 bases and J by 5 bases, with 12 bases between the two germline ends. The CDR3 runs to 13 residues. This chain's CDR3 is CASSQLSQTEAFF. In DNA, the CDR3 is TGTGCCAGCAGCCAATTGTCCCAAACTGAAGCTTTCTTT. Together with reference TRBV11-2 and TRBJ1-1, the CDR3 gives the full variable domain: EAGVAQSPRYKIIEKRQSVAFWCNPISGHATLYWYQQILGQGPKLLIQFQNNGVVDDSQLPKDRFSAERLKGVDSTLKIQPAKLEDSAVYLCASSQLSQTEAFFGQGTRLTVV.

J is TRBJ1-6 and V is TRBV13, with TRBD1 matching over 7 bases. The CDR3 is made up of 16 amino acids. With 5 bases clipped from V and 7 bases from J, the junction kept 11 bases outside the gene matches. Germline lookup yields CDR1 PRHDT and CDR2 FYEKMQ (reference sequence). The CDR3 spells CASSHGIKGANSPLHF. In nucleotides, the CDR3 is TGTGCCAGCAGCCATGGGATTAAGGGGGCGAATTCACCCCTCCACTTT.

This clone was seen more than once but under ten times. V usage is TRBV5-6 and J usage is TRBJ1-2; TRBD1 agrees at 9 bases. The CDR3 is 13 amino acids. Germline loops: CDR1 SGHDT, CDR2 YYEEEE. J gave up 8 bases and V 4 bases, and 6 bases lay outside the gene matches. CDR3 sequence reads: CASSGDRVGGYTF. CDR3 bases: TGTGCCAGCAGCGGGGACAGGGTTGGAGGCTACACCTTC.

This sequence joins TRBV10-1 and TRBJ1-5; D is undetermined. V was trimmed by 4 bases and J by 9 bases, leaving 13 bases between them. The CDR3 loop spans 13 amino acids. Germline CDR1 is WNHNN and CDR2 is SYGVQD (reference sequence). CDR3 residues: CASSGQVLGPQHF. Written as DNA, the CDR3 is TGCGCCAGCAGTGGCCAGGTTCTGGGGCCCCAGCATTTT.

This clone was found a few times. The chain is built from TRBV7-3 and TRBJ1-3, with no clear D. Trimming cost V 5 bases and J 6 bases, with 11 bases left between them. In germline, CDR1 is SGHTA, CDR2 FQGTGA. This CDR3 comprises 13 residues. In DNA form, the CDR3 reads TGTGCCAGCAGCCTCCGAGGGTTAAACACCATATATTTT. It translates to CASSLRGLNTIYF.

A word on this clone: Other DNA sequences of this sample code for an identical CDR3. CDR3 DNA: TGCAGCGTCGTCACGGACAGGGCCACTGAAGCTTTCTTT. Its protein is CSVVTDRATEAFF. The V and J genes are TRBV29-1 and TRBJ1-1; TRBD1 matches at 8 bases. The CDR3 is 13 amino acids. The ends lost 6 bases at V and 4 bases at J; junction bases unmatched: 7. In germline, CDR1 is SQVTM, CDR2 ANQGSEA. The full variable domain, its missing parts supplied by reference TRBV29-1 and TRBJ1-1, is SAVISQKPSRDICQRGTSLTIQCQVDSQVTMMFWYRQQPGQSLTLIATANQGSEATYESGFVIDKFPISRPNLTFSTLTVSNMSPEDSSIYLCSVVTDRATEAFFGQGTRLTVV.

The chain employs TRBV10-3 and TRBJ1-1; perhaps TRBD1 as D (6 bases). Trimming pared 10 bases from V and 5 bases from J, leaving 17 bases between. CDR1 is ENHRY, CDR2 SYGVKD, per germline. The CDR3 covers 13 residues. CDR3 loop: CATQGGDGTEAFF. The CDR3 coding sequence is TGTGCCACTCAAGGGGGAGATGGGACTGAAGCTTTCTTT.

V and J are TRBV11-3 and TRBJ2-1; 7 bases are shared with TRBD2. With 3 bases clipped from V and 2 bases from J, the junction kept 4 bases outside the gene matches. In germline, CDR1 is SGHNT, CDR2 YENEEA. The CDR3 has 15 residues. The CDR3 spells CASSFASGTYNEQFF. CDR3 bases: TGTGCCAGCAGCTTTGCTAGCGGAACCTACAATGAGCAGTTCTTC.

V usage is TRBV27 and J usage is TRBJ2-3, with TRBD2 matching over 7 bases. The CDR3 spans 17 residues. Germline V CDR1 and CDR2: MNHEY, SMNVEV (reference sequence). V shed 10 bases and J 1 base; nucleotides not matched to a gene: 17. CDR3 loop: CATSNGVRERGTDTQYF. CDR3 coding DNA: TGTGCCACCTCAAATGGGGTGCGGGAGCGGGGCACAGATACGCAGTATTTT.

This clone has more than one count but fewer than ten. V gene TRBV19 combines with J gene TRBJ2-7; D unresolved. This CDR3 has 13 residues. Germline V gene sequence: CDR1 LNHDA, CDR2 SQIVND (reference sequence). V lost 6 bases to trimming and J lost 4 bases, with 13 bases between them. The CDR3 DNA reads as TGTGCCAGTAGCCCACAAATCTCTTACGAGCAGTACTTC. It encodes CASSPQISYEQYF.

The chain is built from TRBV7-2 and TRBJ2-3, with 8 nucleotides matching TRBD2. Germline V gene sequence: CDR1 SGHTA, CDR2 FQGNSA. The V segment lost 1 base and the J segment 8 bases; nucleotides outside the gene matches: 5. The CDR3 spans 14 residues. CDR3 sequence: CASSLGGGTGTQYF. The CDR3 region has the DNA TGTGCCAGCAGCTTAGGCGGGGGGACCGGTACGCAGTATTTT.

The V gene is TRBV6-1, the J gene TRBJ2-7; tentative D call: TRBD2 (6 bases). Trimming pared 1 base from V and 0 bases from J, leaving 10 bases between. This CDR3 region has 15 residues. Germline V CDR1 and CDR2: MNHNS, SASEGT. CDR3 in DNA: TGTGCCAGCAGTGAAGGGGGGGTAAGCTCCTACGAGCAGTACTTC. It translates to CASSEGGVSSYEQYF.

V is TRBV5-1 and J is TRBJ2-2, with D maybe TRBD2 (6 bases). CDR1 and CDR2 from the germline V gene are SGHRS and YFSETQ. V lost 0 bases and J lost 0, with 9 bases in between. The CDR3 consists of 16 residues. CDR3 in DNA: TGCGCCAGCAGCTTGGCGGTAGCGGCGAACACCGGGGAGCTGTTTTTT. This sequence encodes CASSLAVAANTGELFF. The variable domain in full, completed from reference TRBV5-1 and TRBJ2-2, reads KAGVTQTPRYLIKTRGQQVTLSCSPISGHRSVSWYQQTPGQGLQFLFEYFSETQRNKGNFPGRFSGRQFSNSRSEMNVSTLELGDSALYLCASSLAVAANTGELFFGEGSRLTVL.

J is TRBJ2-7 and V is TRBV6-5; D is ambiguous. V was trimmed by 0 bases and J by 2 bases, leaving 14 bases between them. The length of the CDR3 is 16 residues. CDR1 is MNHEY, CDR2 SVGAGI, per germline. DNA of the CDR3: TGTGCCAGCAGTTACTCTTATGAGAATTTCGCCTACGAGCAGTACTTC. It codes for CASSYSYENFAYEQYF.

This chain uses TRBV7-9 with TRBJ2-3; D possibly corresponds to TRBD2 (5 bases). Germline assignment: CDR1 SEHNR and CDR2 FQNEAQ (reference sequence). Trimming cost V 5 bases and J 6 bases, with 18 bases left between them. The CDR3 is made up of 15 amino acids. CDR3 residues: CASSIGLSVYDTQYF. The CDR3 DNA sequence: TGTGCCAGCAGCATTGGACTCTCCGTATACGATACGCAGTATTTT.

The V call is TRBV2, the J call TRBJ1-1, with a possible D match to TRBD1 (5 bases). Trimming stripped 6 bases from V and 5 bases from J, with 19 bases between. The CDR3 contains 15 residues. Germline values: CDR1 SNHLY, CDR2 FYNNEI. The CDR3, as DNA: TGTGCCAGCAGCCCGGTGTGGGGGGTGGCTACTGAAGCTTTCTTT. As protein: CASSPVWGVATEAFF.

The V gene is TRBV7-9, the J gene TRBJ1-5; 7 nucleotides align to TRBD1. CDR1 and CDR2 from the germline V gene are SEHNR and FQNEAQ (reference sequence). CDR3 size: 17 residues. V gave up 1 base and J gave up 5 bases; unmatched junction bases: 11. CDR3 sequence reads: CASSLDAVAGGYQPQHF. Here the CDR3 DNA reads TGTGCCAGCAGCTTAGATGCTGTGGCAGGGGGGTATCAGCCCCAGCATTTT.

The chain joins TRBV18 to TRBJ1-1, with 7 bases that match TRBD1. The CDR3 loop spans 14 amino acids. V was clipped by 2 bases and J by 5 bases; unmatched bases: 5. CDR1 KGHSH and CDR2 LQKENI come from the germline V gene. The CDR3 loop reads CASSPKQGKTEAFF. CDR3 bases: TGTGCCAGCTCACCAAAACAGGGGAAAACTGAAGCTTTCTTT. The full variable domain, rest sourced from reference TRBV18 and TRBJ1-1, is NAGVMQNPRHLVRRRGQEARLRCSPMKGHSHVYWYRQLPEEGLKFMVYLQKENIIDESGMPKERFSAEFPKEGPSILRIQQVVRGDSAAYFCASSPKQGKTEAFFGQGTRLTVV.

The V and J genes are TRBV5-1 and TRBJ1-1; D is perhaps TRBD1 (6 bases). V dropped 6 bases and J dropped 1 base, with 10 bases sitting between them. Germline values: CDR1 SGHRS, CDR2 YFSETQ. The CDR3 contains 13 residues. CDR3 residues: CASKNRENTEAFF. The DNA for the CDR3 is TGCGCCAGCAAGAACAGGGAGAACACTGAAGCTTTCTTT.